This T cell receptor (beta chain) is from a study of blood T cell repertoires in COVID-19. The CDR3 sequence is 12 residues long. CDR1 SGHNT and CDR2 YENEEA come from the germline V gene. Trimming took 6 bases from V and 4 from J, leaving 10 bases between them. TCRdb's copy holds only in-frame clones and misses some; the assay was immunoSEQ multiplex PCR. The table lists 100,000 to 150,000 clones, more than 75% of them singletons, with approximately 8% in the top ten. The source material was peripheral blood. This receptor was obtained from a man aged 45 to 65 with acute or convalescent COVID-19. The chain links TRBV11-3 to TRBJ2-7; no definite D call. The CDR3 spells CASSSTDYEQYF. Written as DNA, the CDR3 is TGTGCCAGCAGTTCAACTGATTACGAGCAGTACTTC.